A single sample gave rise to the 21 T cell receptor beta chains below, sequenced in a study of beta chain features in type 1 diabetes. Study observations and caveats: A moderate, significant TCRB CDR3 shortening appeared in type 1 diabetes across four CD4+ subsets.

Since all of the isolated RNA was reverse transcribed, expressed TCRB transcripts were what got sequenced. The table came from immunoSEQ multiplex PCR; TCRdb's copy has only in-frame clones and leaves some out. The sample holds roughly 330,000 clones, about 13% seen once. What these receptors recognize is not known. Sequenced material: naive CD4+ T cells from blood. Receptors were obtained from a woman aged 18-29 years with type 1 diabetes.

This clone appeared a single time. V gene TRBV4-3 combines with J gene TRBJ2-5; 8 bases fit TRBD1. Germline CDR1 and CDR2: LGHNA and YSLEER. The CDR3 spans 14 residues. Trimming removed 1 base from V and 5 bases from J; junction bases left unmatched: 3. This CDR3 is CASSQVQGVETQYF. The CDR3 DNA reads TGCGCCAGCAGCCAAGTACAGGGGGTGGAGACCCAGTACTTC.

This clone was detected only a few times. This sample includes further DNA sequences coding for the same CDR3. This rearrangement joins TRBV30 to TRBJ1-3; D gene unclear. From germline, CDR1 is GTSNPN and CDR2 SVGIG (reference sequence). V was shortened by 0 bases and J by 4 bases, with 4 bases between the two germline ends. CDR3 length equals 12 residues. The CDR3 coding sequence is TGTGCCTGGAGTGTACGGGGAAACACCATATATTTT. Amino acids: CAWSVRGNTIYF.

This clone was counted only a few times. The chain links TRBV6-5 to TRBJ2-1; D perhaps matches TRBD2 (6 bases). Germline assignment: CDR1 MNHEY and CDR2 SVGAGI. The CDR3 is 16 amino acids. Trimming took 2 bases from V and 6 from J, leaving 17 bases between them. The CDR3 is CASSYQGLHTSNEQFF. CDR3 sequence (DNA): TGTGCCAGCAGTTACCAGGGACTCCATACCTCCAATGAGCAGTTCTTC.

The V call is TRBV7-6, the J call TRBJ2-5, with 7 bases lining up with TRBD2. Trimming at V came to 5 bases and at J to 4 bases, leaving 4 bases not matched to a gene. This CDR3 has 13 residues. Per the germline V gene, CDR1 is SGHVS and CDR2 is FNYEAQ. CDR3 sequence: CASSRRLAETQYF. The CDR3 DNA follows: TGTGCCAGCAGCCGGAGACTAGCAGAGACCCAGTACTTC. The full variable domain, completed using reference TRBV7-6 and TRBJ2-5, is GAGVSQSPRYKVTKRGQDVALRCDPISGHVSLYWYRQALGQGPEFLTYFNYEAQQDKSGLPNDRFSAERPEGSISTLTIQRTEQRDSAMYRCASSRRLAETQYFGPGTRLLVL.

The sample holds a few counts of this clone. This chain links TRBV11-2 with TRBJ1-2, with D possibly TRBD1 on 5 matching bases. The germline CDR1 and CDR2 sequences are SGHAT and FQNNGV. The CDR3 has 14 amino acids. Trimming left V 4 bases short and J 4 bases short, with 13 bases between. CDR3 DNA sequence: TGTGCCAGCAGCTCCGGGACTTGGGGCTATGGCTACACCTTC. Translation: CASSSGTWGYGYTF.

The chain employs TRBV28 and TRBJ2-1; D not certain. The CDR3 spans 13 residues. Trimming took off 8 bases at V and 2 bases at J, with 10 bases between the two ends. CDR1 and CDR2 (germline): MDHEN, SYDVKM. The CDR3 is CASSGHPYNEQFF. DNA of the CDR3: TGTGCCAGCTCTGGGCATCCCTACAATGAGCAGTTCTTC. The whole variable domain, filled in from reference TRBV28 and TRBJ2-1, reads DVKVTQSSRYLVKRTGEKVFLECVQDMDHENMFWYRQDPGLGLRLIYFSYDVKMKEKGDIPEGYSVSREKKERFSLILESASTNQTSMYLCASSGHPYNEQFFGPGTRLTVL.

The genes are TRBV29-1 and TRBJ2-6, with D perhaps matching TRBD2 (6 bases). Germline CDR1 is SQVTM and CDR2 is ANQGSEA. The CDR3 is 18 amino acids. V dropped 4 bases and J dropped 0 bases, with 19 bases sitting between them. CDR3 residues: CSVVKRGSRNSGANVLTF. The CDR3 nucleotides read TGCAGCGTTGTAAAACGGGGGAGTAGGAACTCTGGGGCCAACGTCCTGACTTTC.

Concerning this clone itself: Other DNA variants within this sample encode the same CDR3. This chain joins TRBV7-9 and TRBJ1-2; D might be TRBD1 (5 bases). From germline, CDR1 is SEHNR and CDR2 FQNEAQ (reference sequence). There are 13 residues in the CDR3. The V gene lost 1 base and the J gene lost 8 bases, with 11 bases spanning the gap. In DNA, the CDR3 is TGTGCCAGCAGCTTAGGGCAGGGTTACGGCTACACCTTC. As protein: CASSLGQGYGYTF.

This rearrangement joins TRBV30 to TRBJ1-2; D is perhaps TRBD1 (6 bases). Germline values: CDR1 GTSNPN, CDR2 SVGIG (reference sequence). The CDR3 sequence is 14 residues long. V was shortened by 0 bases and J by 8 bases, with 16 bases between the two germline ends. CDR3: CAWSVGLPTGGYTF. The CDR3 coding sequence is TGTGCCTGGAGTGTAGGGTTGCCGACAGGCGGCTACACCTTC.

This chain joins TRBV5-1 and TRBJ1-2; D gene ambiguous. In germline, CDR1 is SGHRS, CDR2 YFSETQ. The CDR3 contains 14 residues. Trimming took 0 bases from V and 4 from J, leaving 10 bases between them. The CDR3 loop is CASSLAQAPYGYTF. CDR3 nucleotides: TGCGCCAGCAGCTTGGCCCAGGCTCCCTATGGCTACACCTTC.

This clone has more than one count but fewer than ten. The chain has TRBV9 and TRBJ2-2; tentatively, D is TRBD1 (6 bases). Germline assignment: CDR1 SGDLS and CDR2 YYNGEE. V lost 0 bases and J 7 bases, leaving 13 bases between the germline ends. The CDR3 is made up of 15 amino acids. The CDR3, as DNA: TGTGCCAGCAGCGTAGATACAGGGTCGGGCGGGGAGCTGTTTTTT. This gives the protein CASSVDTGSGGELFF.

This clone was observed a handful of times. The chain links TRBV5-4 to TRBJ1-4, with a tentative D call TRBD1 (6 bases). Germline CDR1 reads SGHNT; CDR2 reads YYREEE (reference sequence). The CDR3 loop spans 14 amino acids. V lost 4 bases, J lost 6 bases, and 13 bases lay in between. The DNA for the CDR3 is TGTGCCAGCAGCCCCCAGGGGCGTGATGAAAAACTGTTTTTT. This encodes CASSPQGRDEKLFF.

The chain uses TRBV15 and TRBJ1-2, with 9 bases lining up with TRBD1. V dropped 2 bases and J dropped 5; count of bases not matched to a gene: 6. This CDR3 is built from 15 residues. The germline V gene encodes CDR1 LNHNV and CDR2 YYDKDF (reference sequence). CDR3 bases: TGTGCCACCAGCAGATCACAGGGGGCGGAGTATGGCTACACCTTC. Protein: CATSRSQGAEYGYTF. Drawing the rest from reference TRBV15 and TRBJ1-2, the complete variable domain is DAMVIQNPRYQVTQFGKPVTLSCSQTLNHNVMYWYQQKSSQAPKLLFHYYDKDFNNEADTPDNFQSRRPNTSFCFLDIRSPGLGDTAMYLCATSRSQGAEYGYTFGSGTRLTVV.

The chain carries TRBV5-1 and TRBJ2-7; the match to TRBD2 covers 11 bases. Germline CDR1 reads SGHRS; CDR2 reads YFSETQ. V was pared by 1 base and J by 10 bases, with 7 bases of the junction left unmatched. This CDR3 comprises 14 residues. The CDR3 spells CASSLIAGGPEQYF. The CDR3 region has the DNA TGCGCCAGCAGCTTGATAGCGGGAGGGCCTGAACAGTACTTC.

J is TRBJ2-3 and V is TRBV30; D unclear. The germline V gene has CDR1 GTSNPN and CDR2 SVGIG (reference sequence). The CDR3 is 14 residues long. Deletions cut 1 base from V and 2 bases from J, with 10 bases between. CDR3: CAWSGLLNTDTQYF. CDR3 DNA: TGTGCCTGGAGTGGGCTACTAAACACAGATACGCAGTATTTT.

This chain connects TRBV29-1 to TRBJ2-5, with TRBD2 identical over 9 bases. After removal of 7 bases from V and 2 bases from J, the junction contained 8 bases not matched to a gene. Per germline, CDR1 SQVTM and CDR2 ANQGSEA. The CDR3 contains 14 residues. The CDR3 DNA is TGCAGCGCCAAGACTAGCGGAGTACAAGAGACCCAGTACTTC. Its translation is CSAKTSGVQETQYF.

V gene TRBV7-2 combines with J gene TRBJ1-5; perhaps TRBD1 as D (5 bases). CDR1 SGHTA and CDR2 FQGNSA come from the germline V gene. This CDR3 region has 12 residues. Trimming shortened V by 5 bases and J by 11 bases, and 13 bases separated the two germline ends. CDR3 in DNA: TGTGCCAGCAGCCGGGGAGGGACGGCCCAGCATTTT. It codes for CASSRGGTAQHF.

The chain couples TRBV10-3 to TRBJ2-3, with TRBD1 as a possible D gene (6 bases). The CDR3 sequence is 13 residues long. CDR1 is ENHRY and CDR2 is SYGVKD in the germline V gene. V lost 11 bases, J lost 1 base, and 13 bases lay in between. The CDR3 coding sequence is TGTGCCGTACGCGAGGGGGGCACAGATACGCAGTATTTT. As protein: CAVREGGTDTQYF.

This clone appeared a few times. This chain joins TRBV11-2 and TRBJ2-2; D is unresolved. CDR1 and CDR2 from the germline V gene are SGHAT and FQNNGV. Trimming shortened V by 0 bases and J by 5 bases, and 13 bases separated the two germline ends. The CDR3 runs to 16 residues. CDR3 protein: CASSLDKRLWTGELFF. CDR3 DNA: TGTGCCAGCAGCTTAGATAAGCGTCTTTGGACCGGGGAGCTGTTTTTT.

The J gene is TRBJ2-1, the V gene TRBV19; TRBD2 matches 11 bases. J lost 4 bases, V lost 5 bases, and 10 bases had no gene match. Germline-derived CDR1 and CDR2 are LNHDA and SQIVND (reference sequence). The CDR3 extends over 17 amino acids. For the CDR3, the DNA is TGTGCCAGTAGTTCAACCGGGACTAGCGGAACTTACAATGAGCAGTTCTTC. Its translation: CASSSTGTSGTYNEQFF.

This chain uses TRBV13 with TRBJ2-3, with TRBD1 matching over 8 bases. The germline gives CDR1 PRHDT, CDR2 FYEKMQ (reference sequence). CDR3 length: 17 residues. With V trimmed by 4 bases and J by 7 bases, 16 bases remained unmatched. CDR3 protein: CASSSESGSGGANTQYF. CDR3 bases: TGTGCCAGCAGCTCGGAGAGTGGATCAGGGGGCGCGAATACGCAGTATTTT.